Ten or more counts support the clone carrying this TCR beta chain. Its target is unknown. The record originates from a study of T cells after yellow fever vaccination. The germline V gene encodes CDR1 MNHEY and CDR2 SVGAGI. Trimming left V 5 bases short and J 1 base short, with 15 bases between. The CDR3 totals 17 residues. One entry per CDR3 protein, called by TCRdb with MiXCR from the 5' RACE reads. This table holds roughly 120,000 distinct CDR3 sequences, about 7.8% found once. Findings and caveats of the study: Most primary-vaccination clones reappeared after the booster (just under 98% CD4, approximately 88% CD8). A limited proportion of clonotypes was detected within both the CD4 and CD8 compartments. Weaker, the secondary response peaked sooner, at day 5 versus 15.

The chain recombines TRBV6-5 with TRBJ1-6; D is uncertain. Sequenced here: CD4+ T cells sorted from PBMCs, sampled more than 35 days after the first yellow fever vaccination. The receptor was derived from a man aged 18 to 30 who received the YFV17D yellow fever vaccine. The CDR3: CASSGLGLWSYNSPLHF. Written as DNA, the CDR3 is TGTGCCAGCAGTGGGTTGGGCCTGTGGTCCTATAATTCACCCCTCCACTTT.